This TCR beta chain came from a study of CD8+ T cells in alopecia areata. About the research overall: Tofacitinib was taken orally by treated patients, and the dose was 5 to 10 mg twice daily.

RNA was extracted and reverse transcribed into cDNA as the sequencing template. The method was immunoSEQ multiplex PCR; TCRdb's version includes in-frame clones alone and lacks a portion of them. The data contain hundreds of thousands of clones, approximately 61% of them seen just once; the ten biggest clones take up around 0.44%. Whole-study findings and limits: More clonal than normal scalp was lesional scalp, particularly alopecia totalis/universalis.

As regards this clone: What it recognizes is unknown.

The sequence was obtained from a human donor with alopecia areata. The sequences come from CD4+ T cells sorted from blood, collected at week 0.

This CDR3 reads CASRRTEGVKNIQYF. CDR3 coding DNA: TGTGCCAGCAGGAGGACAGAAGGGGTCAAAAACATTCAGTACTTC. The chain is built from TRBV6-5 and TRBJ2-4; a possible D gene is TRBD1 (6 bases). There are 15 residues in the CDR3. CDR1 and CDR2 from the germline V gene are MNHEY and SVGAGI. Trimming cost V 6 bases and J 3 bases, with 15 bases left between them.